This is a list of T cell receptor beta chains from one sample in a study of vaccination and CD4 T cells after COVID-19. These receptors lack a known antigen. TCRdb recomputed calls from the PCR reads with MiXCR, one row per CDR3 protein. The data show more than 9,500 distinct CDR3 sequences, 45% seen once. Sequencing used cultured CD4+ T cells from blood, obtained after SARS-CoV-2 vaccination. The receptors shown here come from a human donor with COVID-19. The CDR3 runs from the conserved cysteine through the conserved F or W. Each record gives: D gene, CDR3 length, clone size, J gene, V gene, CDR3 protein, CDR3 DNA. The D gene is left open where the match is weak. Rows may omit the clone size; those that give it use once, few, many or a size class.

d_call: TRBD1; cdr3_length: 14; clone_size: few; j_call: TRBJ1-1; v_call: TRBV6-1; cdr3_aa: CASSRQGWDTEAFF; cdr3_nt: TGTGCCAGCAGTCGACAGGGTTGGGACACTGAAGCTTTCTTT
d_call: TRBD1; cdr3_length: 17; clone_size: few; j_call: TRBJ1-6; v_call: TRBV6-5; cdr3_aa: CASSYPTGGQYNSPLHF; cdr3_nt: TGTGCCAGCAGTTACCCGACAGGGGGCCAATATAATTCACCCCTCCACTTT
d_call: .; cdr3_length: 14; clone_size: .; j_call: TRBJ1-1; v_call: TRBV7-3; cdr3_aa: CASSFNSGNTEAFF; cdr3_nt: TGTGCCAGCAGCTTTAATTCCGGGAACACTGAAGCTTTCTTT
d_call: TRBD1; cdr3_length: 15; clone_size: few; j_call: TRBJ1-1; v_call: TRBV19; cdr3_aa: CASSTGQGAYFEAFF; cdr3_nt: TGTGCCAGTAGTACCGGACAGGGTGCCTACTTTGAAGCTTTCTTT
d_call: .; cdr3_length: 15; clone_size: .; j_call: TRBJ2-2; v_call: TRBV7-2; cdr3_aa: CASSFLQGRTGELFF; cdr3_nt: TGTGCCAGCAGCTTTCTACAGGGCAGGACCGGGGAGCTGTTTTTT
d_call: TRBD2; cdr3_length: 14; clone_size: few; j_call: TRBJ2-5; v_call: TRBV10-1; cdr3_aa: CASRRGTTKETQYF; cdr3_nt: TGCGCCAGCCGGCGAGGGACTACGAAAGAGACCCAGTACTTC
d_call: .; cdr3_length: 15; clone_size: few; j_call: TRBJ2-3; v_call: TRBV20-1; cdr3_aa: CSVEGGAEGPDTQYF; cdr3_nt: TGCAGTGTGGAGGGGGGGGCGGAGGGCCCAGATACGCAGTATTTT
d_call: .; cdr3_length: 14; clone_size: .; j_call: TRBJ1-3; v_call: TRBV19; cdr3_aa: CATRPLNSGNTIYF; cdr3_nt: TGTGCCACCAGACCGCTGAACTCTGGAAACACCATATATTTT
d_call: .; cdr3_length: 13; clone_size: .; j_call: TRBJ1-5; v_call: TRBV7-9; cdr3_aa: CASSLEGLGAQHF; cdr3_nt: TGTGCCAGCAGCTTAGAGGGCCTGGGGGCCCAGCATTTT
d_call: .; cdr3_length: 15; clone_size: .; j_call: TRBJ1-6; v_call: TRBV20-1; cdr3_aa: CSAGVRLSYNSPLHF; cdr3_nt: TGCAGTGCTGGAGTCAGGTTGTCCTATAATTCACCCCTCCACTTT
d_call: .; cdr3_length: 13; clone_size: few; j_call: TRBJ1-1; v_call: TRBV2; cdr3_aa: CASSKETWTEAFF; cdr3_nt: TGTGCCAGCTCTAAGGAGACGTGGACTGAAGCTTTCTTT
d_call: .; cdr3_length: 13; clone_size: .; j_call: TRBJ1-5; v_call: TRBV12-3/TRBV12-4; cdr3_aa: CASRAGSPQPQHF; cdr3_nt: TGTGCCAGCAGGGCCGGGTCTCCACAGCCCCAGCATTTT
d_call: TRBD1; cdr3_length: 12; clone_size: .; j_call: TRBJ1-5; v_call: TRBV2; cdr3_aa: CASGTGVQPQHF; cdr3_nt: TGTGCCAGCGGGACAGGGGTTCAGCCCCAGCATTTT
d_call: .; cdr3_length: 12; clone_size: .; j_call: TRBJ1-1; v_call: TRBV30; cdr3_aa: CAWSPLHTEAFF; cdr3_nt: TGTGCCTGGAGTCCCTTGCACACTGAAGCTTTCTTT
d_call: TRBD2; cdr3_length: 16; clone_size: once; j_call: TRBJ2-2; v_call: TRBV5-1; cdr3_aa: CASSLSGTTNTGELFF; cdr3_nt: TGCGCCAGCAGCTTATCCGGGACTACGAACACCGGGGAGCTGTTTTTT
d_call: .; cdr3_length: 15; clone_size: .; j_call: TRBJ1-2; v_call: TRBV2; cdr3_aa: CASSESNLANYGYTF; cdr3_nt: TGTGCCAGCAGTGAATCTAATCTAGCTAACTATGGCTACACCTTC
d_call: .; cdr3_length: 15; clone_size: .; j_call: TRBJ2-3; v_call: TRBV5-4; cdr3_aa: CASSGGGRTTDTQYF; cdr3_nt: TGTGCCAGCAGCGGGGGGGGCAGAACCACAGATACGCAGTATTTT
d_call: .; cdr3_length: 13; clone_size: .; j_call: TRBJ2-7; v_call: TRBV21-1; cdr3_aa: CASSKTYQYEQYF; cdr3_nt: TGTGCCAGCAGCAAAACGTACCAGTACGAGCAGTACTTC
d_call: .; cdr3_length: 15; clone_size: .; j_call: TRBJ1-2; v_call: TRBV4-2; cdr3_aa: CASSQEIRLYYGYTF; cdr3_nt: TGTGCCAGCAGCCAAGAGATTAGGCTGTACTATGGCTACACCTTC
d_call: .; cdr3_length: 13; clone_size: .; j_call: TRBJ1-2; v_call: TRBV4-1; cdr3_aa: CASHSFGARGYTF; cdr3_nt: TGCGCCAGTCATTCTTTTGGGGCGCGGGGCTACACCTTC
d_call: .; cdr3_length: 16; clone_size: .; j_call: TRBJ1-1; v_call: TRBV6-5; cdr3_aa: CASSYPTGGGVTEAFF; cdr3_nt: TGTGCCAGCAGTTACCCGACGGGGGGGGGCGTTACTGAAGCTTTCTTT
d_call: .; cdr3_length: 15; clone_size: .; j_call: TRBJ1-2; v_call: TRBV12-3/TRBV12-4; cdr3_aa: CASSAQLTVSYGYTF; cdr3_nt: TGTGCCAGCAGCGCGCAACTGACAGTCTCGTATGGCTACACCTTC
d_call: .; cdr3_length: 13; clone_size: .; j_call: TRBJ2-7; v_call: TRBV6-2/TRBV6-3; cdr3_aa: CASRRTGTYEQYF; cdr3_nt: TGTGCCAGCAGGAGAACAGGGACCTACGAGCAGTACTTC
d_call: .; cdr3_length: 12; clone_size: few; j_call: TRBJ1-2; v_call: TRBV11-2; cdr3_aa: CASSLSGYGYTF; cdr3_nt: TGTGCCAGCAGCTTATCTGGATATGGCTACACCTTC
d_call: TRBD1; cdr3_length: 14; clone_size: once; j_call: TRBJ1-1; v_call: TRBV7-8; cdr3_aa: CASSSPAGGAEAFF; cdr3_nt: TGTGCCAGCAGCTCACCAGCAGGGGGCGCCGAAGCTTTCTTT
d_call: TRBD1; cdr3_length: 15; clone_size: .; j_call: TRBJ1-3; v_call: TRBV15; cdr3_aa: CATSWDRGNGNTIYF; cdr3_nt: TGTGCCACCAGCTGGGACAGGGGGAATGGAAACACCATATATTTT
d_call: .; cdr3_length: 12; clone_size: .; j_call: TRBJ1-2; v_call: TRBV6-1; cdr3_aa: CASSGRGDGYTF; cdr3_nt: TGTGCCAGCAGCGGCCGGGGGGATGGCTACACCTTC
d_call: TRBD1; cdr3_length: 15; clone_size: few; j_call: TRBJ2-7; v_call: TRBV27; cdr3_aa: CASSGLGTGLSEQYF; cdr3_nt: TGTGCCAGCAGTGGTCTCGGGACAGGGTTAAGCGAGCAGTACTTC
d_call: .; cdr3_length: 16; clone_size: once; j_call: TRBJ2-1; v_call: TRBV6-1; cdr3_aa: CASRRVRVDSYNEQFF; cdr3_nt: TGTGCCAGCAGGAGGGTGAGGGTAGACTCCTACAATGAGCAGTTCTTC
d_call: TRBD1; cdr3_length: 16; clone_size: .; j_call: TRBJ1-2; v_call: TRBV20-1; cdr3_aa: CSAYLPVQGVDYGYTF; cdr3_nt: TGCAGCGCCTACTTGCCCGTGCAGGGGGTAGACTATGGCTACACCTTC
d_call: TRBD2; cdr3_length: 13; clone_size: .; j_call: TRBJ2-7; v_call: TRBV20-1; cdr3_aa: CSAREGLSYEQYF; cdr3_nt: TGCAGTGCTAGGGAGGGACTAAGCTACGAGCAGTACTTC
d_call: .; cdr3_length: 15; clone_size: .; j_call: TRBJ2-3; v_call: TRBV2; cdr3_aa: CASSKGRVYADTQYF; cdr3_nt: TGTGCCAGCTCCAAGGGTAGGGTGTACGCAGATACGCAGTATTTT
d_call: .; cdr3_length: 15; clone_size: few; j_call: TRBJ2-3; v_call: TRBV7-2; cdr3_aa: CASSRNLGDADTQYF; cdr3_nt: TGTGCCAGCAGCCGAAACTTGGGCGACGCAGATACGCAGTATTTT
d_call: TRBD2; cdr3_length: 15; clone_size: .; j_call: TRBJ2-2; v_call: TRBV19; cdr3_aa: CASSIGGSRPGELFF; cdr3_nt: TGTGCCAGTAGTATCGGGGGGTCAAGGCCCGGGGAGCTGTTTTTT
d_call: .; cdr3_length: 11; clone_size: .; j_call: TRBJ2-7; v_call: TRBV20-1; cdr3_aa: CSARRRGEQYF; cdr3_nt: TGCAGTGCTAGAAGACGGGGCGAGCAGTACTTC
d_call: .; cdr3_length: 11; clone_size: few; j_call: TRBJ1-6; v_call: TRBV11-3; cdr3_aa: CASSSNSPLHF; cdr3_nt: TGTGCCAGCAGCTCAAATTCACCCCTCCACTTT
d_call: .; cdr3_length: 13; clone_size: .; j_call: TRBJ2-3; v_call: TRBV19; cdr3_aa: CATTNLPTDTQYF; cdr3_nt: TGTGCCACGACTAATCTTCCCACAGATACGCAGTATTTT
d_call: .; cdr3_length: 12; clone_size: .; j_call: TRBJ1-5; v_call: TRBV7-2; cdr3_aa: CASSYGLGSQHF; cdr3_nt: TGTGCCAGCAGCTACGGACTTGGGTCCCAGCATTTT
d_call: TRBD2; cdr3_length: 18; clone_size: few; j_call: TRBJ2-3; v_call: TRBV27; cdr3_aa: CASSLLPALAGRTDTQYF; cdr3_nt: TGTGCCAGCAGTTTACTTCCAGCCCTAGCGGGTCGAACAGATACGCAGTATTTT
d_call: TRBD1; cdr3_length: 15; clone_size: .; j_call: TRBJ2-5; v_call: TRBV27; cdr3_aa: CASSSLGTGVETQYF; cdr3_nt: TGTGCCAGCAGTTCCCTGGGGACAGGGGTGGAGACCCAGTACTTC